This T cell receptor beta chain was observed in a study of T cell repertoires in cytomegalovirus infection. Background on the study: Both a matching HLA type and CMV infection were indicated by public TCR beta signatures. Study-wide points: Carriage of CMV together with the relevant HLA was identifiable through cumulative public TCR beta family frequency. HLA-C-restricted, CMV-specific TCR beta clonotypes were dominant ex vivo.

This CDR3 is built from 16 residues. The J segment lost 2 bases and the V segment lost 4 bases, leaving 9 bases of the junction unmatched. Germline CDR1 and CDR2: SEHNR and FQNEAQ (reference sequence). From the reads, TCRdb called clonotypes with MiXCR, one entry per CDR3 protein. The data show approximately 700,000 distinct CDR3 sequences, 35% to 45% seen once. This clonotype turned up a few times. The target antigen is unknown. The chain couples TRBV7-9 to TRBJ1-1, with 8 bases fitting TRBD1. This clonotype was obtained from a human donor in good health (CMV status not recorded). Some clones in this sample may be carry-over from other donors' samples. The source material was PBMCs. In DNA, the CDR3 is TGTGCCAGCAGCTCCAGGGGGCTCCCCCCCAACACTGAAGCTTTCTTT. Translating gives CASSSRGLPPNTEAFF.